This T cell receptor (beta chain) was sequenced in a study of cytomegalovirus exposure and HLA in healthy donors. Overall study results and limits: Some TCR beta chains (roughly 150 of them) were listed as cytomegalovirus-associated. Most CMV-associated TCR beta chains were later found to appear HLA-restricted. Per published accounts, TCR beta sequences correctly predicted the HLA-A and HLA-B alleles of most subjects. In terms of immune exposure information, only CMV serostatus was available.

The PCR made use of 60 Vbeta and 13 Jbeta primers. Method: immunoSEQ multiplex PCR; TCRdb's copy keeps in-frame clones and lacks some. This sample has some 180,000 clones, with roughly 74% found just once. This clone has more than one count but fewer than ten. Its antigen is as yet unknown. The V and J ends lost 4 bases and 3 bases respectively, with 13 bases between them. The CDR3 consists of 14 residues. Germline V gives CDR1 MNHNS, CDR2 SASEGT. Sequenced material: PBMCs. The V and J genes are TRBV6-1 and TRBJ2-7; D gene uncertain. The receptor was isolated from a female donor in good health and CMV-seronegative. The CDR3 here is CASSGPADFYEQYF. In DNA, the CDR3 is TGTGCCAGCAGTGGGCCGGCAGACTTCTACGAGCAGTACTTC.